This T cell receptor beta chain was observed in a study of patients and donors after allogeneic stem cell transplantation. TCRdb used MiXCR to reprocess the RT-PCR reads, holding one entry per CDR3 protein. The table lists 400,000 to 500,000 distinct CDR3 sequences, 15% to 20% of them singletons. Trimming took 3 bases from V and 6 from J; bases not matched to a gene: 6. Germline-derived CDR1 and CDR2 are SGHRS and YFSETQ. The CDR3 has 16 amino acids. The sample holds a few counts of this clonotype. This clonotype was obtained from a human donor who was either an allogeneic HSCT recipient or a stem cell or donor lymphocyte infusion donor (not recorded which). It is not recorded whose cells these are; they may come from a transplant donor. The V call is TRBV5-1, the J call TRBJ2-2; 12 bases line up with TRBD1. The specimen was blood, either unsorted or a sorted T cell fraction (not recorded which). In DNA form, the CDR3 reads TGCGCCAGCAGCTCCCCCGGGACAGGGGGCCCCGGGGAGCTGTTTTTT. It codes for CASSSPGTGGPGELFF.